This T cell receptor (beta chain) derives from a study of blood T cell repertoires in COVID-19. Study-wide background: COVID-19 samples, acute and convalescent, were from the United States, Italy and Spain. The analysed material was cDNA or gDNA that came from T cells, B-cell-depleted T cells, or PBMCs.

The CDR3 length is 14 residues. Germline loops: CDR1 MNHNY, CDR2 SVGAGI (reference sequence). The V and J ends lost 2 bases and 1 base respectively, with 8 bases between them. TCRdb's copy holds only in-frame clones and misses some; the assay was immunoSEQ multiplex PCR. The sample carries 150,000 or so clones, about 86% recorded once. The TCR comes from a woman of 80 years or more with acute or convalescent COVID-19. The sequenced sample was peripheral blood. V usage is TRBV6-6 and J usage is TRBJ1-1; D gene ambiguous. CDR3 in amino acids: CASSYRDGNTEAFF. For the CDR3, the DNA is TGTGCCAGCAGTTACCGCGATGGGAACACTGAAGCTTTCTTT.